The rows below give T cell receptor beta chains drawn from one sample of a study of blood T cell repertoires in COVID-19. This table comes from immunoSEQ multiplex PCR, and its TCRdb copy is limited to in-frame clones, with some not included. In the table there are a few hundred thousand clones, approximately 84% of which are singletons. The sample taken for sequencing was peripheral blood. The receptors were gathered from a woman in her 30s who had recovered from COVID-19. CDR3s leave out the opening cysteine and the closing phenylalanine or tryptophan. The size field is filled for only some rows; it gives once, few, many or a size class.

size	J	V	CDR3
.	TRBJ2-3	TRBV9	ASSVLSQGAADTQY
.	TRBJ2-7	TRBV19	ASSLLASASEQY
.	TRBJ2-3	TRBV2	AREKRGGPTDTQY
.	TRBJ2-3	TRBV3-1/TRBV3-2	ASRQGGYTDTQY
.	TRBJ1-1	TRBV7-8	ASSLDTLDTEAF
.	TRBJ2-2	TRBV7-2	ASSLEGEDWELF
.	TRBJ2-5	TRBV9	ASTSGTSGTETQY
.	TRBJ2-3	TRBV29-1	SVWTSGNTDTQY
.	TRBJ2-4	TRBV24-1	ATSEPPHGKLNIQY
.	TRBJ2-5	TRBV7-7	ASSLDLAQETQY
.	TRBJ2-7	TRBV19	ASSIAGGHEQY
.	TRBJ2-1	TRBV18	ASSPQAGGNEQF
.	TRBJ2-1	TRBV9	ASSVMGSSSYNEQF
.	TRBJ1-2	TRBV7-9	ASSLMETAGYT
.	TRBJ1-4	TRBV2	ASRGTEESPEKLF
.	TRBJ2-3	TRBV19	ASSPHLAGTSQADTQY
.	TRBJ1-1	TRBV4-1	ASSQFQAGARGTEAF
.	TRBJ2-5	TRBV7-9	ASMGRRGETQY
.	TRBJ2-3	TRBV29-1	SVGVPSSGRTDTQY
.	TRBJ2-7	TRBV28	ASSLRYEQY
.	TRBJ2-2	TRBV3-1/TRBV3-2	ASSQAGGSTGELF
.	TRBJ2-7	TRBV13	ASSLAGVSYEQY
.	TRBJ2-1	TRBV13	ASSLRDTYNEQF
.	TRBJ2-3	TRBV5-4	ASSFRSGSTDTQY
once	TRBJ1-3	TRBV5-5	ASNPSGGSGNTIY
.	TRBJ2-7	TRBV4-2	ASSPRLAGGAYEQY
.	TRBJ1-2	TRBV5-1	ASSLNQQGGYT
.	TRBJ1-2	TRBV7-2	ASSLAETGSGYT
.	TRBJ1-5	TRBV28	ASSLINSGSGHQPQH
.	TRBJ1-1	TRBV28	ASSMTGDTEAF